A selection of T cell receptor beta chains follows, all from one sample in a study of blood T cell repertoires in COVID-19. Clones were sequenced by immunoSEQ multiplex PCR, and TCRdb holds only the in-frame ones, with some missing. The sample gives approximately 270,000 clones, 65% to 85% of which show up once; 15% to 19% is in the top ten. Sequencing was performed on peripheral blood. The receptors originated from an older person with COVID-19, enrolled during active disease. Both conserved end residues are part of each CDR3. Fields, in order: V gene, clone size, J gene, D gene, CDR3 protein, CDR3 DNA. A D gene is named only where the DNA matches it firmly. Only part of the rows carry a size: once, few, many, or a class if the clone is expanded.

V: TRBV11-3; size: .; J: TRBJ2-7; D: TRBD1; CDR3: CASSPGTGYYEQYF; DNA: TGTGCCAGCAGCCCCGGGACAGGGTACTACGAGCAGTACTTC
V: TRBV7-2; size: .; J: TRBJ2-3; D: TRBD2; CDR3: CASSLVPSGNLNTQYF; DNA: TGTGCCAGCAGCTTAGTCCCTAGCGGGAATCTAAATACGCAGTATTTT
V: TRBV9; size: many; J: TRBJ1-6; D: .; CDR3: CASSVTPSSGSPLHF; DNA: TGTGCCAGCAGCGTAACCCCCAGCTCAGGTTCACCCCTCCACTTT
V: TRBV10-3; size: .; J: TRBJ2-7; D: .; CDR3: CAISDFRDKTYEQYF; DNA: TGTGCCATCAGTGATTTTCGGGACAAAACCTACGAGCAGTACTTC
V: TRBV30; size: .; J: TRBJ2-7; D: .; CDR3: CAWSVSGVPYEQYF; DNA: TGTGCCTGGAGTGTCTCAGGGGTGCCCTACGAGCAGTACTTC
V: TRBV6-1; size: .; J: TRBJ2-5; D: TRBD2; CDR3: CASSDDGGYQETQYF; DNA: TGTGCCAGCAGTGATGACGGGGGGTACCAAGAGACCCAGTACTTC
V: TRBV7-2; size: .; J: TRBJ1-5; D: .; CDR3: CASSLDSNQPQHF; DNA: TGTGCCAGCAGCTTAGACAGTAATCAGCCCCAGCATTTT
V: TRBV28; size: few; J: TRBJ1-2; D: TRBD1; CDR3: CASRLSPDRGYGYTF; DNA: TGTGCCAGCAGATTATCCCCTGACAGGGGCTATGGCTACACCTTC
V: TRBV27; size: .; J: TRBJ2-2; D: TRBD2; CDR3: CASNLAGASTGELFF; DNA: TGTGCCAGCAACTTAGCGGGGGCCTCCACCGGGGAGCTGTTTTTT
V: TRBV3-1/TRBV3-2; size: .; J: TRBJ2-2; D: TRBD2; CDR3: CASSRFLERLAGGPGLSAGELFF; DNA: TGTGCCAGCAGCCGATTCCTTGAGCGACTAGCGGGGGGGCCGGGTTTGTCGGCCGGGGAGCTGTTTTTT
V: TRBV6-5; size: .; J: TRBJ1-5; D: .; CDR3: CASSAIRDNQPQHF; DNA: TGTGCCAGCTCGGCAATCCGGGACAATCAGCCCCAGCATTTT
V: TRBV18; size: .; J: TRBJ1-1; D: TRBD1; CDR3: CASSPGQRNTEAFF; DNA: TGTGCCAGCTCACCGGGACAGAGGAACACTGAAGCTTTCTTT
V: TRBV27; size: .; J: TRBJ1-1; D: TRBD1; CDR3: CASTHRQGSTEAFF; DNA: TGTGCCAGCACCCATAGACAGGGATCCACTGAAGCTTTCTTT
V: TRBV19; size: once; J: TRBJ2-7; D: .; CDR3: CASSAGRPSYEQYF; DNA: TGTGCCAGTAGTGCGGGGCGCCCTTCCTACGAGCAGTACTTC
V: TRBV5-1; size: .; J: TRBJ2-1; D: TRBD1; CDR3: CASSLGTGRYNEQFF; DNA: TGCGCCAGCAGCTTGGGGACAGGGAGATACAATGAGCAGTTCTTC
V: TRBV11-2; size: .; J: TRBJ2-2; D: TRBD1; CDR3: CASSSRTGVNTGELFF; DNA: TGTGCCAGCAGCTCGAGGACAGGGGTGAACACCGGGGAGCTGTTTTTT